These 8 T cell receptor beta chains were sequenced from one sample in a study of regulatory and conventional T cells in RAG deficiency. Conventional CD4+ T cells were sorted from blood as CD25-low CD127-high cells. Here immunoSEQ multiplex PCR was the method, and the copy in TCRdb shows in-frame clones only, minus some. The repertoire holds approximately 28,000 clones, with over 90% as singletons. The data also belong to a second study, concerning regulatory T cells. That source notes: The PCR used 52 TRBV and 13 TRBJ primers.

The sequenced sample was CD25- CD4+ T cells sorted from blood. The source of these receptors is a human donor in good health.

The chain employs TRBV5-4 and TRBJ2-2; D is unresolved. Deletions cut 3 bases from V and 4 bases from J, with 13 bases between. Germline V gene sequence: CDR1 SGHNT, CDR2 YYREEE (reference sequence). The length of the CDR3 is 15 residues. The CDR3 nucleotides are TGTGCCAGCAGCTCCGGTCGGGTGGGCACCGGGGAGCTGTTTTTT. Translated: CASSSGRVGTGELFF.

CDR3 nucleotides: TGTGCCAGCAGCTTGGCCCCAGGTGCGGGGGGAATGTACGAGCAGTACTTC. This gives the protein CASSLAPGAGGMYEQYF. The J gene is TRBJ2-7, the V gene TRBV7-2; TRBD2 aligns across 8 bases. CDR1 is SGHTA, CDR2 FQGNSA, per germline. The trim removed 3 bases at V and 4 bases at J, leaving 14 bases unmatched. This CDR3 spans 17 amino acids. Full variable domain (missing parts from reference TRBV7-2 and TRBJ2-7): GAGVSQSPSNKVTEKGKDVELRCDPISGHTALYWYRQSLGQGLEFLIYFQGNSAPDKSGLPSDRFSAERTGGSVSTLTIQRTQQEDSAVYLCASSLAPGAGGMYEQYFGPGTRLTVT.

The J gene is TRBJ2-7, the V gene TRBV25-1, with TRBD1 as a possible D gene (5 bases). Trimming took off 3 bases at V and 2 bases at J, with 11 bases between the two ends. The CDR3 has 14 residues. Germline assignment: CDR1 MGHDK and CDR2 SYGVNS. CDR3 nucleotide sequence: TGTGCCAGCAGTGACAGGGTTATCCCCTACGAGCAGTACTTC. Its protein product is CASSDRVIPYEQYF.

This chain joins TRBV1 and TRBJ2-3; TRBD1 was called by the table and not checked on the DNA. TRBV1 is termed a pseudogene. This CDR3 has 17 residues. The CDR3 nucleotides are TGCACCAGCAGCCAACTAAGGTTGAACAGGGCAGGCGATACGCAGTATTTT. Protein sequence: CTSSQLRLNRAGDTQYF.

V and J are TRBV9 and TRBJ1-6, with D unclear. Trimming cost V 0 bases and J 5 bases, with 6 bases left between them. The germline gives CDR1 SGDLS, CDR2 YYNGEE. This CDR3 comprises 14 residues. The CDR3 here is CASSVAVDNSPLHF. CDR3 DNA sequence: TGTGCCAGCAGCGTAGCCGTAGATAATTCACCCCTCCACTTT.

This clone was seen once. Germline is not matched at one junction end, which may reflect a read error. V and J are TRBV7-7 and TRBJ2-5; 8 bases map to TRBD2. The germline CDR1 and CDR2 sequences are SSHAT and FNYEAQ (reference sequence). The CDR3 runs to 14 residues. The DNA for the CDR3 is TGTGCTAGCAGCCCAAACCCGGGGGGGGAGACCCAGTACTTC. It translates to CASSPNPGGETQYF.

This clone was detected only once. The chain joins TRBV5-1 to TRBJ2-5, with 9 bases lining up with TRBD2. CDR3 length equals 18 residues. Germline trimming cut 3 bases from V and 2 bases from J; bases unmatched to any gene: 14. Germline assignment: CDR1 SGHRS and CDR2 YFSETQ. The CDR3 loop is CASSSGTSSYIPQETQYF. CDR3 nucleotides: TGCGCCAGCAGCTCCGGGACTAGCTCTTATATACCGCAAGAGACCCAGTACTTC.

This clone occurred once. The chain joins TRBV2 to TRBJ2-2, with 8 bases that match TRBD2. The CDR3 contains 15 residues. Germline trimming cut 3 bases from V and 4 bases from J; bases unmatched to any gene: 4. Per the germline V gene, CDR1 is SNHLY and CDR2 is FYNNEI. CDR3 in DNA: TGTGCCAGCAGTGAGAGGGCGGGGGGCACCGGGGAGCTGTTTTTT. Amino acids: CASSERAGGTGELFF.